Presented here are 5 T cell receptor beta chains from one specimen sequenced in a study of OX40 agonist ivuxolimab in advanced cancers. TCRdb's table, derived via immunoSEQ multiplex PCR, lists solely in-frame clones and lacks some. The repertoire holds tens of thousands of clones, with about 91% as singletons. The specimen comprised CD4+ or CD8+ T cells sorted from blood, sampled in a trial of the OX40 agonist ivuxolimab. The receptors come from an adult with an advanced solid tumor such as melanoma, head and neck, liver or kidney cancer.

The rearrangement uses TRBV18 and TRBJ2-5, with D unclear. Germline CDR1 and CDR2: KGHSH and LQKENI. The CDR3 has 17 residues. Deletions cut 4 bases from V and 7 bases from J, with 25 bases between. In nucleotides, the CDR3 is TGTGCCAGCTCACAGGGTTTTACAGAACCTACGATACGGACCCAGTACTTC. Its translation: CASSQGFTEPTIRTQYF.

This chain connects TRBV27 to TRBJ1-1, with D uncertain. The germline V gene encodes CDR1 MNHEY and CDR2 SMNVEV (reference sequence). This CDR3 has 12 residues. With 4 bases removed from V and 0 bases from J, the gap between germline ends came to 3 bases. DNA for the CDR3: TGTGCCAGCAGTTCTGTGAACACTGAAGCTTTCTTT. Translated, it gives CASSSVNTEAFF.

For this clone: One end of the junction is discordant with germline, which a read error may explain. This chain joins TRBV27 and TRBJ2-1; D possibly corresponds to TRBD2 (5 bases). CDR1 is MNHEY and CDR2 is SMNVEV in the germline V gene (reference sequence). This CDR3 comprises 17 residues. The DNA for the CDR3 is TGTGCCGGCAGCCCTTCAGACCGAGACCCGGGGAGCAATGAGCAGTTCTTC. Translation: CAGSPSDRDPGSNEQFF.

This clone was observed a handful of times. The chain is built from TRBV10-3 and TRBJ2-1; 11 nucleotides line up with TRBD2. Losses at the gene ends were 7 bases for V and 1 base for J; bases not matched to a gene: 9. The CDR3 runs 17 residues. CDR1 and CDR2 (germline): ENHRY, SYGVKD. The CDR3 DNA is TGTGCCATCAAGGGGCAGACTAGCGGGAATTCCTACAATGAGCAGTTCTTC. This gives the protein CAIKGQTSGNSYNEQFF.

The gene calls are TRBV28 and TRBJ1-1; D might be TRBD1 (6 bases). This CDR3 region has 14 residues. Trimming took off 2 bases at V and 6 bases at J, with 13 bases between the two ends. Germline-derived CDR1 and CDR2 are MDHEN and SYDVKM. The CDR3 sequence: CASSLPQGASEAFF. DNA for the CDR3: TGTGCCAGCAGTTTACCACAGGGTGCCTCTGAAGCTTTCTTT.